This is a list of T cell receptor beta chains from one sample in a study of control samples from healthy donors and cancer patients. The method was immunoSEQ multiplex PCR; TCRdb's version includes in-frame clones alone and lacks a portion of them. The table lists about 250,000 clones, about four fifths of them singletons. Sample: PBMCs. The receptors shown here come from a woman in her fifties or sixties with lung cancer. Each CDR3 is given with its conserved first and last residue. The order of the fields is J gene, clone size, D gene, V gene, CDR3 DNA, CDR3 protein. D genes are given only for firm matches. Expanded clones get a size class; other rows say once, few or many, or leave the size out.

j_call: TRBJ1-1
clone_size: many
d_call: .
v_call: TRBV6-1
cdr3_nt: TGTGCCAGCAGTGAATTTGGGGGGCGAGGGAACACTGAAGCTTTCTTT
cdr3_aa: CASSEFGGRGNTEAFF

j_call: TRBJ2-2
clone_size: .
d_call: TRBD1
v_call: TRBV6-4
cdr3_nt: TGTGCCAGCAGTCGGGGACAGGGAGTAACCGGGGAGCTGTTTTTT
cdr3_aa: CASSRGQGVTGELFF

j_call: TRBJ2-2
clone_size: once
d_call: .
v_call: TRBV11-2
cdr3_nt: TGTGCCAGCAGCTTAGAGTTACTGGGGGCCACCGGGGAGCTGTTTTTT
cdr3_aa: CASSLELLGATGELFF

j_call: TRBJ1-4
clone_size: .
d_call: .
v_call: TRBV27
cdr3_nt: TGTGCCAGCAGTTTGCGGCTCGGCACTAATGAAAAACTGTTTTTT
cdr3_aa: CASSLRLGTNEKLFF

j_call: TRBJ1-3
clone_size: .
d_call: .
v_call: TRBV5-1
cdr3_nt: TGCGCCAGCAGCTGGGGGCCCGCGGGCTCTGGAAACACCATATATTTT
cdr3_aa: CASSWGPAGSGNTIYF

j_call: TRBJ2-1
clone_size: .
d_call: TRBD2
v_call: TRBV5-1
cdr3_nt: TGCGCCAGCAGCCGGTTAGCGGGTCCGGGCAATGAGCAGTTCTTC
cdr3_aa: CASSRLAGPGNEQFF

j_call: TRBJ2-7
clone_size: .
d_call: .
v_call: TRBV2
cdr3_nt: TGTGCCAGCAGTATACAGGGATACGAGTACTTC
cdr3_aa: CASSIQGYEYF

j_call: TRBJ2-5
clone_size: .
d_call: TRBD1
v_call: TRBV27
cdr3_nt: TGTGCCAGCGGCAACCGGGACAGGGGTTCCCAGTACTTC
cdr3_aa: CASGNRDRGSQYF

j_call: TRBJ1-5
clone_size: .
d_call: .
v_call: TRBV2
cdr3_nt: TGTGCCAGCAGTGACAGGACAGTGGGGGGTCAGCCCCAGCATTTT
cdr3_aa: CASSDRTVGGQPQHF

j_call: TRBJ1-2
clone_size: .
d_call: .
v_call: TRBV5-6
cdr3_nt: TGTGCCAGCAGCTTGGCCATGGGGCCCATGGGTGGCTACACCTTC
cdr3_aa: CASSLAMGPMGGYTF

j_call: TRBJ2-1
clone_size: .
d_call: TRBD2
v_call: TRBV4-1
cdr3_nt: TGCGCCAGCAGCCAACTCGGACTAGCCAGGAGGGTCAATGAGCAGTTCTTC
cdr3_aa: CASSQLGLARRVNEQFF

j_call: TRBJ1-1
clone_size: once
d_call: TRBD1
v_call: TRBV5-1
cdr3_nt: TGCGCCAGCAGCACAAATACAGGGGACACTGAAGCTTTCTTT
cdr3_aa: CASSTNTGDTEAFF

j_call: TRBJ2-1
clone_size: .
d_call: .
v_call: TRBV20-1
cdr3_nt: TGCAGTGCTAGCAGGACTAATGAGCAGTTCTTC
cdr3_aa: CSASRTNEQFF

j_call: TRBJ2-1
clone_size: .
d_call: TRBD2
v_call: TRBV3-1/TRBV3-2
cdr3_nt: TGTGCCAGCAGCCAAGATCCTAGCGGGGGTTACAATGAGCAGTTCTTC
cdr3_aa: CASSQDPSGGYNEQFF

j_call: TRBJ1-1
clone_size: .
d_call: TRBD1
v_call: TRBV12-3/TRBV12-4
cdr3_nt: TGTGCCAGCAGTGGACAGGGGAACACTGAAGCTTTCTTT
cdr3_aa: CASSGQGNTEAFF

j_call: TRBJ1-4
clone_size: once
d_call: .
v_call: TRBV5-1
cdr3_nt: TGCGCCAGCAGCTTAGAGGGAACTAATGAAAAACTGTTTTTT
cdr3_aa: CASSLEGTNEKLFF

j_call: TRBJ2-3
clone_size: .
d_call: .
v_call: TRBV11-2
cdr3_nt: TGTGCCAGCAGCTCCAACCGGGGGCCAGATACGCAGTATTTT
cdr3_aa: CASSSNRGPDTQYF

j_call: TRBJ1-4
clone_size: .
d_call: .
v_call: TRBV5-4
cdr3_nt: TGTGCCAGCAGCTTGGGGGGGGGCCACGACCGAAAACTGTTTTTT
cdr3_aa: CASSLGGGHDRKLFF

j_call: TRBJ2-2
clone_size: .
d_call: TRBD1
v_call: TRBV28
cdr3_nt: TGTGCCAGCAGTACTCCGACAGGGGGAGGCACCGGGGAGCTGTTTTTT
cdr3_aa: CASSTPTGGGTGELFF

j_call: TRBJ2-3
clone_size: .
d_call: .
v_call: TRBV11-2
cdr3_nt: TGTGCCAGCAGCTTTGCAGATACGCAGTATTTT
cdr3_aa: CASSFADTQYF

j_call: TRBJ1-2
clone_size: .
d_call: TRBD1
v_call: TRBV19
cdr3_nt: TGTGCCAGTAGTATTACAGGGGCTATTGGCTACACCTTC
cdr3_aa: CASSITGAIGYTF

j_call: TRBJ2-2
clone_size: .
d_call: TRBD1
v_call: TRBV5-1
cdr3_nt: TGCGCCAGCAGCTTGGGGGACAGGGACACCGGGGAGCTGTTTTTT
cdr3_aa: CASSLGDRDTGELFF

j_call: TRBJ2-2
clone_size: many
d_call: .
v_call: TRBV20-1
cdr3_nt: TGCAGTGCTAGTGGCCCCCCCCGCACCGGGGAGCTGTTTTTT
cdr3_aa: CSASGPPRTGELFF

j_call: TRBJ1-1
clone_size: .
d_call: .
v_call: TRBV6-5
cdr3_nt: TGTGCCAGCAGTTATCGCGAGGATACTGAAGCTTTCTTT
cdr3_aa: CASSYREDTEAFF

j_call: TRBJ1-5
clone_size: .
d_call: .
v_call: TRBV6-4
cdr3_nt: TGTGCCAGCAGTGAGTCGATCAATCAGCCCCAGCATTTT
cdr3_aa: CASSESINQPQHF

j_call: TRBJ2-7
clone_size: .
d_call: .
v_call: TRBV5-4
cdr3_nt: TGTGCCAGCAGCGTGGGTCACTACGAGCAGTACTTC
cdr3_aa: CASSVGHYEQYF

j_call: TRBJ1-5
clone_size: .
d_call: .
v_call: TRBV15
cdr3_nt: TGTGCCACCAGCAGAGAGGACCGAGATCAGCCCCAGCATTTT
cdr3_aa: CATSREDRDQPQHF

j_call: TRBJ1-2
clone_size: .
d_call: TRBD1
v_call: TRBV27
cdr3_nt: TGTGCCAGCAGTTTTAACGCGGACACCTCCGGGACAGGGTTAACATACTATGGCTACACCTTC
cdr3_aa: CASSFNADTSGTGLTYYGYTF

j_call: TRBJ2-1
clone_size: .
d_call: .
v_call: TRBV5-1
cdr3_nt: TGCGCCAGCAGCTTGGAGATCCGAACCAATGAGCAGTTCTTC
cdr3_aa: CASSLEIRTNEQFF

j_call: TRBJ2-1
clone_size: .
d_call: .
v_call: TRBV11-3
cdr3_nt: TGTGCCAGCAGCTTCAAACAGGGCGCGGTTAGGGATGAGCAGTTCTTC
cdr3_aa: CASSFKQGAVRDEQFF

j_call: TRBJ1-1
clone_size: .
d_call: .
v_call: TRBV3-1/TRBV3-2
cdr3_nt: TGTGCCAGCACCCCGGGGGGCTACACTGAAGCTTTCTTT
cdr3_aa: CASTPGGYTEAFF

j_call: TRBJ1-2
clone_size: .
d_call: .
v_call: TRBV3-1/TRBV3-2
cdr3_nt: TGTGCCAGCAGCCCCGGGGCAGGCTATGGCTACACCTTC
cdr3_aa: CASSPGAGYGYTF

j_call: TRBJ2-7
clone_size: .
d_call: .
v_call: TRBV10-3
cdr3_nt: TGTGCCATCAGTGAGTCCCGATTAAAGAGCTCCTACGAGCAGTACTTC
cdr3_aa: CAISESRLKSSYEQYF

j_call: TRBJ1-5
clone_size: .
d_call: .
v_call: TRBV5-1
cdr3_nt: TGCGCCAGCAGCTTGTCAGGGGCGCTTGGTCAGCCCCAGCATTTT
cdr3_aa: CASSLSGALGQPQHF

j_call: TRBJ1-3
clone_size: .
d_call: .
v_call: TRBV4-2
cdr3_nt: TGTGCCAGCAGCCAAGATCGGGCCTCCGCCGTGAACACCATATATTTT
cdr3_aa: CASSQDRASAVNTIYF

j_call: TRBJ2-7
clone_size: .
d_call: TRBD2
v_call: TRBV15
cdr3_nt: TGTGCCACCAGCAGGCTGACTAGCGGGGGCCCCAGGAGCTCCTACGAGCAGTACTTC
cdr3_aa: CATSRLTSGGPRSSYEQYF